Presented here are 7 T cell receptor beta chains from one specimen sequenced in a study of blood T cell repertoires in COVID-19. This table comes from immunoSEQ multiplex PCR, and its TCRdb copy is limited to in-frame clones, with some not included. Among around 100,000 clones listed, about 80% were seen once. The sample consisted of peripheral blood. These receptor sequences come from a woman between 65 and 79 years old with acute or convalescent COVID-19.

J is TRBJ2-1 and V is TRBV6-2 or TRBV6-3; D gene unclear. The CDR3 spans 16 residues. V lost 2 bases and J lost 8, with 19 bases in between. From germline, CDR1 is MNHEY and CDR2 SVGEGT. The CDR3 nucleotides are TGTGCCAGCAGTTACGCTACCATAAAGATAGTAGATGAGCAGTTCTTC. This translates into CASSYATIKIVDEQFF.

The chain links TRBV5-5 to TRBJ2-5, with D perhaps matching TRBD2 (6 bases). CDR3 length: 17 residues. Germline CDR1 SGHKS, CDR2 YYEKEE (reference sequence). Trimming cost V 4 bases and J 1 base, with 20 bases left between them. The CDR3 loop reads CASSPFLLATRQETQYF. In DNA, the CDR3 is TGTGCCAGCAGCCCCTTCCTCCTAGCGACCCGCCAAGAGACCCAGTACTTC.

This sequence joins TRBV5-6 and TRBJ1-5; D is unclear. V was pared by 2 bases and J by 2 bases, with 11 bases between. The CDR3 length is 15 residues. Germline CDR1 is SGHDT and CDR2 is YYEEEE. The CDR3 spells CASSFGMRGNQPQHF. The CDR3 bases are TGTGCCAGCAGCTTTGGAATGCGGGGCAATCAGCCCCAGCATTTT. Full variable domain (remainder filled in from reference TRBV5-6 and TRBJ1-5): DAGVTQSPTHLIKTRGQQVTLRCSPKSGHDTVSWYQQALGQGPQFIFQYYEEEERQRGNFPDRFSGHQFPNYSSELNVNALLLGDSALYLCASSFGMRGNQPQHFGDGTRLSIL.

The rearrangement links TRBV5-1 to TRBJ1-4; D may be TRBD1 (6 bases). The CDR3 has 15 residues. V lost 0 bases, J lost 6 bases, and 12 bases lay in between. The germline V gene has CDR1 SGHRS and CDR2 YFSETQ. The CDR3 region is CASSLGAGADEKLFF. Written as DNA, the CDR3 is TGCGCCAGCAGCTTGGGGGCAGGGGCGGATGAAAAACTGTTTTTT.

CDR3 residues: CASSLNMGNTIYF. The CDR3 region has the DNA TGTGCCAGCAGTTTAAACATGGGAAACACCATATATTTT. The genes are TRBV12-3 or TRBV12-4 and TRBJ1-3, with unresolved D. V was trimmed by 2 bases and J by 4 bases, leaving 6 bases between them. There are 13 residues in the CDR3.

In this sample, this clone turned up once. CDR3 sequence (DNA): TGTGCCAGCAGTCCCCAACCTCCACGGGAAGAAAAACTGTTTTTT. Translating it yields CASSPQPPREEKLFF. The chain joins TRBV28 to TRBJ1-4, with D unresolved. CDR1 is MDHEN, CDR2 SYDVKM, per germline. Trimming removed 5 bases from V and 8 bases from J, with 18 bases in between. The CDR3 totals 15 residues.

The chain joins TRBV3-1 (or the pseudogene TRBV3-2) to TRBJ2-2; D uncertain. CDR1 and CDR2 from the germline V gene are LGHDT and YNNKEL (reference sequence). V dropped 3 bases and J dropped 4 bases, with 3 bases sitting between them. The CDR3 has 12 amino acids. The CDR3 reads CASSQSTGELFF. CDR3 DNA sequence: TGTGCCAGCAGCCAGAGCACCGGGGAGCTGTTTTTT.